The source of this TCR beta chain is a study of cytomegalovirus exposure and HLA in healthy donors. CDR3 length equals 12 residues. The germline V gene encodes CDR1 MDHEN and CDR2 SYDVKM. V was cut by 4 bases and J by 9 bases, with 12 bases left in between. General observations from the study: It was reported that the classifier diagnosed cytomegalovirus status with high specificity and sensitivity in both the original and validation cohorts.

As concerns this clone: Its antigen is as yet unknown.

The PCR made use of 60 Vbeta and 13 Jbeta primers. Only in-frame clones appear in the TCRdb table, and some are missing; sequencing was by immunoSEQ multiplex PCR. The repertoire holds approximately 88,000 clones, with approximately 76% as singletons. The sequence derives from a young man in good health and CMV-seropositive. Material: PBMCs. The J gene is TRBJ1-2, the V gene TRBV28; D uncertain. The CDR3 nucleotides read TGTGCCAGCAGTTCCTACCGTAATCGCTACACCTTC. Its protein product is CASSSYRNRYTF.